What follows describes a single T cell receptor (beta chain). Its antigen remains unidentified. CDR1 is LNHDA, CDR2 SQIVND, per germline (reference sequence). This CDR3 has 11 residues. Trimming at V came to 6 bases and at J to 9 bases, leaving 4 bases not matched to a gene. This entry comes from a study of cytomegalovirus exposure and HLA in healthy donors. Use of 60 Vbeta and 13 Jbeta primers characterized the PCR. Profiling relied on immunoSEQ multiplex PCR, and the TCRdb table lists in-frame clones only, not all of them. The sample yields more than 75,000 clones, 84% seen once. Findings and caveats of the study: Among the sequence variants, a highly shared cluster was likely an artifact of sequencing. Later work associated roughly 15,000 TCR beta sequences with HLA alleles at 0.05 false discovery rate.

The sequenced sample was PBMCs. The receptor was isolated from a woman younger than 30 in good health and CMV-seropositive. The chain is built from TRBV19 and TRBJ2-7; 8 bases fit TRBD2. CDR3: CASRHSGTQYF. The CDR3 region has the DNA TGTGCCAGTAGACATAGCGGGACGCAGTACTTC. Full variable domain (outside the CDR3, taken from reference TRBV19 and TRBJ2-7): DGGITQSPKYLFRKEGQNVTLSCEQNLNHDAMYWYRQDPGQGLRLIYYSQIVNDFQKGDIAEGYSVSREKKESFPLTVTSAQKNPTAFYLCASRHSGTQYFGPGTRLTVT.